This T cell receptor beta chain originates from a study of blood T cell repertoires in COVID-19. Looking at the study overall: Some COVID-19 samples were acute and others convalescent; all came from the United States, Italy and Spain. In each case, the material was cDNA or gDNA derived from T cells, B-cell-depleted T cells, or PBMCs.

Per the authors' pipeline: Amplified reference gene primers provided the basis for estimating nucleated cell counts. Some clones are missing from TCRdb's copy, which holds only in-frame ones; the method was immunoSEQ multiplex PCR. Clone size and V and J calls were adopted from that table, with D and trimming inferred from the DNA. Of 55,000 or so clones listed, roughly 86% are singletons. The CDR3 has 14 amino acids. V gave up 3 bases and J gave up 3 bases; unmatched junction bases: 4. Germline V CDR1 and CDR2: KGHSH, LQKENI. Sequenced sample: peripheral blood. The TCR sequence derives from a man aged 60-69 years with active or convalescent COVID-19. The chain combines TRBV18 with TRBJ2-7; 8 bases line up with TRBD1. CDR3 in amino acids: CASSPGTGDYEQYF. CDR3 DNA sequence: TGTGCCAGCTCACCCGGGACAGGAGACTACGAGCAGTACTTC.